This T cell receptor (beta chain) is drawn from a study of response to subunit inactivated influenza vaccine. TCRdb analysed the RT-PCR reads with MiXCR anew, one entry per CDR3 protein. The table has 800,000 to 1,000,000 distinct CDR3 sequences, over 20% seen once. CDR3 size: 13 residues. Trimming left V 6 bases short and J 1 base short, with 12 bases between. Germline values: CDR1 SQVTM, CDR2 ANQGSEA. In the case of this clonotype: The antigen is undetermined.

Whole-study results and caveats: The authors suggested that every seasonal influenza vaccination recruits few new T cells.

The material was PBMCs from blood, obtained 5 days after vaccination. The chain is built from TRBV29-1 and TRBJ1-1; D gene uncertain. The receptor was isolated from a man between 50 and 59 years old who received an inactivated influenza vaccine. CDR3 sequence reads: CSVPLSTNTEAFF. The CDR3 DNA is TGCAGCGTCCCCCTGAGTACGAACACTGAAGCTTTCTTT.